Shown below are 12 T cell receptor beta chains from a single sample sequenced in a study of OX40 agonist ivuxolimab in advanced cancers. Clones were read by immunoSEQ multiplex PCR, and TCRdb kept only the in-frame ones, dropping some. This repertoire shows over 65,000 clones, 70% to 85% found once; its top ten account for around 0.45%. The sequenced sample was CD4+ or CD8+ T cells sorted from blood, obtained in a trial of the OX40 agonist ivuxolimab. The receptors stem from an adult with an advanced solid tumor such as melanoma, head and neck, liver or kidney cancer.

V and J are TRBV2 and TRBJ1-1, with D perhaps matching TRBD1 (6 bases). This CDR3 contains 13 residues. V gave up 6 bases and J gave up 5 bases, with 13 bases separating them. Germline V gene sequence: CDR1 SNHLY, CDR2 FYNNEI. CDR3 bases: TGTGCCAGCAGGTTCAGGGGAGGGACTGAAGCTTTCTTT. This gives the protein CASRFRGGTEAFF.

In this sample, this clone turned up a few times. The chain couples TRBV5-6 to TRBJ1-4; D call uncertain. The CDR3 has 15 residues. Trimming shortened V by 4 bases and J by 0 bases, and 10 bases separated the two germline ends. The germline gives CDR1 SGHDT, CDR2 YYEEEE. The CDR3 here is CASSVLFSTNEKLFF. CDR3 sequence (DNA): TGTGCCAGCAGCGTCCTCTTTTCAACTAATGAAAAACTGTTTTTT.

The chain employs TRBV7-8 and TRBJ1-1; D is unresolved. The germline CDR1 and CDR2 sequences are SGHVS and FQNEAQ. This CDR3 has 12 amino acids. Trimming cost V 2 bases and J 8 bases, with 9 bases left between them. The CDR3: CASSLKPAEAFF. CDR3 coding DNA: TGTGCCAGCAGCTTAAAGCCCGCGGAAGCTTTCTTT.

The rearrangement links TRBV6-4 to TRBJ2-1; D is unresolved. Trimming took 4 bases from V and 6 from J, leaving 10 bases between them. CDR1 and CDR2 (germline): MRHNA, SNTAGT. This CDR3 is 13 amino acids long. The CDR3 DNA reads TGTGCCAGCAGTGGGGCGCGGACCAATGAGCAGTTCTTC. Amino acid sequence: CASSGARTNEQFF.

The V and J genes are TRBV18 and TRBJ2-2; D unclear. The length of the CDR3 is 13 residues. V shed 1 base and J shed 4 bases, with 4 bases lying between them. Germline V gene lookup returns CDR1 KGHSH and CDR2 LQKENI. CDR3 bases: TGTGCCAGCTCACCACAGACCACCGGGGAGCTGTTTTTT. Protein: CASSPQTTGELFF.

This sequence joins TRBV7-2 and TRBJ2-3, with 8 bases fitting TRBD1. The CDR3 is 15 amino acids. The germline CDR1 and CDR2 sequences are SGHTA and FQGNSA. V gave up 3 bases and J gave up 4 bases; unmatched junction bases: 6. Here the CDR3 reads CASSLQGANPDTQYF. In nucleotides, the CDR3 is TGTGCCAGCAGCTTGCAGGGGGCGAACCCAGATACGCAGTATTTT.

The chain couples TRBV7-2 to TRBJ2-5; D is uncertain. The germline V gene has CDR1 SGHTA and CDR2 FQGNSA. This CDR3 has 14 amino acids. V was shortened by 1 base and J by 6 bases, with 12 bases between the two germline ends. CDR3 nucleotides: TGTGCCAGCAGCTTAGAGGGCAGGACGAAGACCCAGTACTTC. Translated, it gives CASSLEGRTKTQYF. Together with reference TRBV7-2 and TRBJ2-5, the CDR3 gives the full variable domain: GAGVSQSPSNKVTEKGKDVELRCDPISGHTALYWYRQSLGQGLEFLIYFQGNSAPDKSGLPSDRFSAERTGGSVSTLTIQRTQQEDSAVYLCASSLEGRTKTQYFGPGTRLLVL.

Of note for this clone: Lacking the conserved final phenylalanine or tryptophan, this CDR3 likely reflects a read error. The DNA is omitted, as the CDR3 cannot be located on it reliably, and the CDR3 follows TCRdb's listing. CDR3 in amino acids: CASSQGLAGVVS. The J gene is TRBJ2-7, the V gene TRBV28; the listed D gene, TRBD2, was not tested against the DNA. From germline, CDR1 is MDHEN and CDR2 SYDVKM. The CDR3 has 12 residues if both end residues are counted.

This clone was seen a single time. The chain employs TRBV5-6 and TRBJ1-1; D uncertain. Germline V CDR1 and CDR2: SGHDT, YYEEEE. This CDR3 comprises 14 residues. Deletions cut 1 base from V and 4 bases from J, with 11 bases between. The CDR3 region has the DNA TGTGCCAGCAGCTTGAACAATCGTCGCACTGAAGCTTTCTTT. It specifies CASSLNNRRTEAFF.

The V call is TRBV28, the J call TRBJ1-2; maybe TRBD1 (6 bases). This CDR3 region has 11 residues. Germline V gives CDR1 MDHEN, CDR2 SYDVKM. CDR3 in DNA: TGTGCAGCTGGGACACTCTATGGCTACACCTTC. Its protein is CAAGTLYGYTF.

A word on this clone: The identical CDR3 is also encoded by other nucleotide sequences in the sample. The chain links TRBV5-1 to TRBJ1-1; D might be TRBD1 (5 bases). This CDR3 has 13 amino acids. Germline V gene sequence: CDR1 SGHRS, CDR2 YFSETQ. V dropped 7 bases and J dropped 1 base, with 11 bases sitting between them. CDR3 in amino acids: CASRGGTNTEAFF. The CDR3 DNA reads as TGCGCCAGCCGAGGTGGGACGAACACTGAAGCTTTCTTT.

The chain is built from TRBV30 and TRBJ1-4; perhaps TRBD1 as D (6 bases). CDR3 length: 12 residues. CDR1 is GTSNPN, CDR2 SVGIG, per germline (reference sequence). The V end lost 2 bases, the J end lost 12 bases, and 13 bases lay between the germline ends. The CDR3: CAWSRERGELFF. CDR3 nucleotide sequence: TGTGCCTGGAGTAGGGAGAGGGGGGAACTGTTTTTT.